Sequencing of this T cell receptor beta chain was carried out in a study of T cells after yellow fever vaccination. One entry per CDR3 protein, called by TCRdb with MiXCR from the 5' RACE reads. This table holds 180,000 or so distinct CDR3 sequences, roughly 9.6% found once. Trimming removed 3 bases from V and 6 bases from J, with 8 bases in between. There are 13 residues in the CDR3. CDR1 is LNHDA and CDR2 is SQIVND in the germline V gene (reference sequence). The genes are TRBV19 and TRBJ2-2; D is uncertain. The sequence was collected from a man aged 18 to 30 who received the YFV17D yellow fever vaccine. Here the sequenced sample was CD8+ T cells sorted from PBMCs, taken 15 days after the yellow fever booster vaccination. CDR3 amino acids: CASSMDGSGELFF. The DNA for the CDR3 is TGTGCCAGTAGTATGGATGGGTCCGGGGAGCTGTTTTTT.